Given below is one T cell receptor (beta chain) in context. Antigen specificity is unknown. Germline CDR1 reads SGHVS; CDR2 reads FQNEAQ. V dropped 2 bases and J dropped 0 bases, with 11 bases sitting between them. The CDR3 covers 16 residues. These data belong to a study of cytomegalovirus exposure and HLA in healthy donors. Study-wide results and caveats: Within a later analysis, the majority of CMV-associated TCR beta chains appeared HLA-restricted.

Researchers ran the PCR with 60 Vbeta and 13 Jbeta primers. TCRdb's copy holds only in-frame clones and misses some; the assay was immunoSEQ multiplex PCR. Here the sample table reports some 200,000 clones. V is TRBV7-8 and J is TRBJ2-1; perhaps TRBD2 as D (6 bases). What was sequenced was PBMCs. The clonotype comes from a girl aged 2-10 years in good health and CMV-seropositive. CDR3 in DNA: TGTGCCAGCAGCTTATTAGCGGTGAGCTCCTACAATGAGCAGTTCTTC. The encoded protein is CASSLLAVSSYNEQFF.